This entry describes one T cell receptor (beta chain). This clone was counted only a few times. Its cognate antigen has yet to be identified. It has no much larger one-base neighbor in the sample; base qualities were not kept. TCRbeta CDR3 regions were amplified from genomic DNA by means of the immunoSEQ Assay, a bias-controlled multiplex PCR. On the authors' methods: Within the assay, amplification of reference gene primers was used to estimate how many nucleated cells each sample contained. To quantify the absolute abundance of each unique TCRbeta CDR3 rearrangement, sequence reads were collapsed and filtered. Productive Simpson clonality was computed per sample as the square root of Simpson's diversity index over productive rearrangements. What TCRdb holds here is the immuneACCESS table cut down to in-frame rearrangements. Part of the clones is not present; checked against another copy, under half of the missing clones reflect an unresolved V gene, and the others are unexplained. That table gives V, J and clone size, and the DNA gave D and trimming. This sample gives roughly 250,000 clones in total; 82% of them show up just once. Roughly 4.7% of the sample goes to the ten largest clones.

Each collaborating institution followed its own protocols to collect whole blood in K2EDTA tubes. For TCRbeta analysis, collaborators shipped samples as frozen whole blood, isolated PBMCs, or DNA extracted from either of those sample types. Including cysteine and phenylalanine, the CDR3 has 15 amino acids. Only the CDR3 part of the read is kept: 45 bases, read in frame from the first base. From the germline V gene, CDR1 is MNHEY and CDR2 is SVGAGI. V ends up 5 bases short and J 4 bases short, with an unmatched junction base count of 6. The data belong to a study of blood T cell repertoires in COVID-19 (dated by TCRdb to 2020 to 2021). Study-wide context: The collaborator samples originated in the United States, Italy and Spain and spanned the acute and convalescent phases of COVID-19. The material from the prospective study consisted of cDNA or gDNA derived from T cells, B-cell-depleted T cells, or PBMCs. The samples were drawn from the first 160 participants of the ongoing ImmuneRACE study and from more than 1,000 subjects provided by 6 global collaborators. Where available, HLA class I and class II types were obtained from metadata supplied by the sample provider rather than from assay-based typing. Subjects who had been exposed to COVID-19, were actively infected with it, or had recovered from it provided the deeply sampled blood TCRbeta repertoires that made up the dataset. Nearly every sample came with metadata listing a de-identified subject ID, COVID-19 status, age in years and sex. The repertoires were released in a freely available public database meant as a resource for research on the immune response to SARS-CoV-2. Summary of the overall study and its limitations: How much clinical and demographic metadata was included differed by source and by participant, and the metadata was provided uncurated.

The receptor comes from a woman in her 70s with acute or convalescent COVID-19. What was sequenced was peripheral blood. The chain was built from TRBV6-5 and TRBJ2-3, with 10 central nucleotides matching TRBD1. The bases are TGTGCCAGCAGTCCGAGGACAGGGGGGGCAGATACGCAGTATTTT. It specifies CASSPRTGGADTQYF.